This paragraph covers one T cell receptor beta chain sequence. One entry per CDR3 protein, called by TCRdb with MiXCR from the reads. The repertoire has fewer than 300,000 distinct CDR3 sequences, about 25% of them found once; the top ten carry around 13%. Germline V gene lookup returns CDR1 MNHEY and CDR2 SVGEGT. J gave up 0 bases and V 1 base, and 3 bases lay outside the gene matches. The CDR3 runs to 16 residues. The sample is drawn from a study of T cell repertoires in cytomegalovirus infection. The specimen sequenced was PBMCs. This clonotype originated in a human donor in good health (CMV status not recorded). Some clones in this sample may be carry-over from other donors' samples. The V and J genes are TRBV6-2 or TRBV6-3 and TRBJ2-1; 7 bases are a match to TRBD2. CDR3 region: CASSYLAGRSYNEQFF. The CDR3 coding sequence is TGTGCCAGCAGTTACTTAGCGGGTCGCTCCTACAATGAGCAGTTCTTC.